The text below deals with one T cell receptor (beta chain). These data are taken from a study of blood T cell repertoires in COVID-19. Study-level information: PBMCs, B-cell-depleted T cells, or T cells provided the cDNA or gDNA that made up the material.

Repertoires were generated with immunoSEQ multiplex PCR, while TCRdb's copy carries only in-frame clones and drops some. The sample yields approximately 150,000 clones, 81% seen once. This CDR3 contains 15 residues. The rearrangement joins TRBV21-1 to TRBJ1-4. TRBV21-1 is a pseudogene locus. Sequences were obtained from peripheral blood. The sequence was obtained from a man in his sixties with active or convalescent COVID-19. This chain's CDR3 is CASSERLEGTEKLFF. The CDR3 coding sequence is TGTGCCAGCAGCGAGCGATTAGAGGGTACGGAAAAACTGTTTTTT.